These 21 T cell receptor beta chains were sequenced from one sample in a study of blood T cell repertoires in COVID-19. Only in-frame clones appear in the TCRdb table, and some are missing; sequencing was by immunoSEQ multiplex PCR. The sample shows approximately 240,000 clones, nearly 85% of them seen only once. Sequences were obtained from peripheral blood. The receptors come from a woman in her thirties with COVID-19, enrolled during active disease.

The chain couples TRBV24-1 to TRBJ2-5, with D perhaps matching TRBD2 (5 bases). The CDR3 is 15 residues long. The germline CDR1 and CDR2 sequences are KGHDR and SFDVKD. V was cut by 4 bases and J by 5 bases, with 16 bases left in between. The CDR3 DNA is TGTGCCACCAGTGACCCCCGGACCCCGGGGGAGACCCAGTACTTC. This gives the protein CATSDPRTPGETQYF.

V gene TRBV18 combines with J gene TRBJ2-7; 7 bases are a match to TRBD1. Germline CDR1 KGHSH, CDR2 LQKENI. Losses at the gene ends were 3 bases for V and 4 bases for J; bases not matched to a gene: 3. This CDR3 has 13 residues. The CDR3 DNA reads TGTGCCAGCTCACCGGCAGGGGGTTACGAGCAGTACTTC. Its protein product is CASSPAGGYEQYF.

This clone was detected once. This sample includes further DNA sequences coding for the same CDR3. V gene TRBV7-2 combines with J gene TRBJ1-1; the match to TRBD1 covers 9 bases. Germline V gives CDR1 SGHTA, CDR2 FQGNSA. J gave up 1 base and V 5 bases, and 2 bases lay outside the gene matches. The CDR3 runs 14 residues. CDR3 nucleotide sequence: TGTGCCAGCAGCCTGGGACAGGGGAACACTGAAGCTTTCTTT. Translation gives CASSLGQGNTEAFF.

V gene TRBV28 combines with J gene TRBJ2-7, with 7 bases aligning to TRBD1. There are 14 residues in the CDR3. V trimming: 9 bases; J trimming: 1 base; junction bases outside the gene matches: 9. CDR1 and CDR2 from the germline V gene are MDHEN and SYDVKM. CDR3 bases: TGTGCCAGTATCCGGGACAGTTTATCCTACGAGCAGTACTTC. This sequence encodes CASIRDSLSYEQYF.

CDR3 residues: CSASNSDLSRTQYF. The DNA of the CDR3 is TGCAGTGCTAGTAATTCGGACTTAAGTAGGACCCAGTACTTC. This chain joins TRBV20-1 and TRBJ2-5; D perhaps matches TRBD2 (5 bases). This CDR3 is 14 amino acids long. The germline V gene has CDR1 DFQATT and CDR2 SNEGSKA (reference sequence). V lost 3 bases and J lost 7, with 18 bases in between.

V is TRBV6-1 and J is TRBJ1-5, with D unresolved. CDR1 is MNHNS, CDR2 SASEGT, per germline. The CDR3 consists of 12 residues. V was clipped by 2 bases and J by 6 bases, with 5 bases between them. The CDR3: CASSEPSQPQHF. The CDR3 DNA reads TGTGCCAGCAGTGAACCCAGTCAGCCCCAGCATTTT.

V and J are TRBV14 and TRBJ1-2, with D perhaps TRBD1 (5 bases). Trimming left V 4 bases short and J 2 bases short, with 17 bases between. CDR3 length: 16 residues. Germline values: CDR1 SGHDN, CDR2 FVKESK. CDR3 nucleotide sequence: TGTGCCAGCAGCCCTAGGCTAGGGGTGGAGAACTATGGCTACACCTTC. As protein: CASSPRLGVENYGYTF. The full variable domain, with the rest looked up from reference TRBV14 and TRBJ1-2, is EAGVTQFPSHSVIEKGQTVTLRCDPISGHDNLYWYRRVMGKEIKFLLHFVKESKQDESGMPNNRFLAERTGGTYSTLKVQPAELEDSGVYFCASSPRLGVENYGYTFGSGTRLTVV.

V and J are TRBV6-2 or TRBV6-3 and TRBJ2-1, with 9 nucleotides matching TRBD2. The V gene's germline CDR1 is MNHEY and CDR2 SVGEGT. J was trimmed by 3 bases and V by 2 bases; bases with no gene match: 2. This CDR3 is built from 15 residues. This chain's CDR3 is CASSYPAGGYNEQFF. In DNA, the CDR3 is TGTGCCAGCAGTTACCCAGCGGGGGGCTACAATGAGCAGTTCTTC.

V usage is TRBV19 and J usage is TRBJ1-2; weak D call: TRBD1 (6 bases). This CDR3 has 16 residues. The germline V gene has CDR1 LNHDA and CDR2 SQIVND (reference sequence). Trimming pared 3 bases from V and 7 bases from J, leaving 21 bases between. The CDR3 DNA is TGTGCCAGTAGTATCGTCCGCGGGCAGGGGAAAAGTGGCTACACCTTC. Its protein product is CASSIVRGQGKSGYTF.

This rearrangement joins TRBV7-9 to TRBJ1-2; 9 bases are shared with TRBD1. The CDR3 length is 17 residues. The junction had 13 bases not matched to a gene; V was cut back by 2 bases and J by 6 bases. Germline loops: CDR1 SEHNR, CDR2 FQNEAQ (reference sequence). This CDR3 is CASSLSKVYTGGNGYTF. In nucleotides, the CDR3 is TGTGCCAGCAGCTTATCAAAGGTCTATACAGGGGGCAATGGCTACACCTTC.

The J gene is TRBJ1-1, the V gene TRBV12-5; D call uncertain. V was cut by 5 bases and J by 6 bases, with 13 bases left in between. Looked up from germline, CDR1 is LGHNT and CDR2 is FRNRAP. The CDR3 is made up of 13 amino acids. The CDR3 DNA is TGTGCTAGTGGTGCCGGGAGTGTGGCTGAAGCTTTCTTT. Encoded protein: CASGAGSVAEAFF.

The chain links TRBV19 to TRBJ2-1; 7 bases align to TRBD2. V lost 3 bases, J lost 3 bases, and 5 bases stayed unmatched. CDR1 and CDR2 from the germline V gene are LNHDA and SQIVND (reference sequence). The length of the CDR3 is 15 residues. Written as DNA, the CDR3 is TGTGCCAGTAGTATTGCGGCGGGAGACTACAATGAGCAGTTCTTC. Its protein product is CASSIAAGDYNEQFF.

The chain joins TRBV5-1 to TRBJ1-5; maybe TRBD1 (5 bases). Germline CDR1 is SGHRS and CDR2 is YFSETQ. With 4 bases removed from V and 5 bases from J, the gap between germline ends came to 10 bases. There are 13 residues in the CDR3. The CDR3 sequence is CASSQTGDQPQHF. CDR3 coding DNA: TGCGCCAGCAGCCAAACGGGGGATCAGCCCCAGCATTTT.

The genes are TRBV11-2 and TRBJ2-7; TRBD2 matches 13 bases. The CDR3 covers 15 residues. The J segment lost 3 bases and the V segment lost 3 bases, leaving 2 bases of the junction unmatched. CDR1 and CDR2 (germline): SGHAT, FQNNGV. The chain's CDR3 is CASSLWTSGSYEQYF. In nucleotides, the CDR3 is TGTGCCAGCAGCTTGTGGACTAGCGGGAGCTACGAGCAGTACTTC.

With regard to this clone: This sample includes further DNA sequences coding for the same CDR3. The genes are TRBV11-3 and TRBJ2-2; TRBD2 agrees at 9 bases. Germline CDR1 reads SGHNT; CDR2 reads YENEEA. The CDR3 consists of 17 residues. J was trimmed by 5 bases and V by 4 bases; bases with no gene match: 11. The CDR3 DNA reads TGTGCCAGCAGCTCCCCAGGGGGTAGCGGGAGAACCGGGGAGCTGTTTTTT. Amino acids: CASSSPGGSGRTGELFF.

The rearrangement links TRBV5-5 to TRBJ1-6, with a possible D match to TRBD1 (6 bases). This CDR3 is 17 amino acids long. Trimming took 3 bases from V and 3 from J, leaving 16 bases between them. The germline V gene has CDR1 SGHKS and CDR2 YYEKEE (reference sequence). The CDR3 coding sequence is TGTGCCAGCAGCTCTTACCCAGACAGGCTCTATAATTCACCCCTCCACTTT. It specifies CASSSYPDRLYNSPLHF.

As to this clone: The same CDR3 is also encoded by other DNA sequences in this sample. The V and J genes are TRBV20-1 and TRBJ1-5, with 8 bases identical to TRBD1. The length of the CDR3 is 13 residues. Germline trimming cut 3 bases from V and 4 bases from J; bases unmatched to any gene: 2. CDR1 DFQATT and CDR2 SNEGSKA come from the germline V gene (reference sequence). The CDR3 DNA reads as TGCAGTGCTAGTACAGGGGGGAATCAGCCCCAGCATTTT. Its protein product is CSASTGGNQPQHF.

J is TRBJ2-5 and V is TRBV18; no clear D gene. The CDR3 contains 12 residues. Per the germline V gene, CDR1 is KGHSH and CDR2 is LQKENI. The germline V and J ends were trimmed by 6 bases and 4 bases, with 9 bases remaining between them. The CDR3, as DNA: TGTGCCAGCTCCCTAAAAAGAGAGACCCAGTACTTC. It yields the protein CASSLKRETQYF.

The V gene is TRBV5-1, the J gene TRBJ1-6, with a weak D call TRBD1 (5 bases). Germline V gene data show CDR1 as SGHRS and CDR2 as YFSETQ. V lost 4 bases and J 7 bases, leaving 15 bases between the germline ends. This CDR3 region has 15 residues. For the CDR3, the DNA is TGCGCCAGCAGCCCGGGACCGGGGGGGAATTCACCCCTCCACTTT. Translated, it gives CASSPGPGGNSPLHF.

About this clone: An end of the junction differs from the germline gene, which may be a read error. As DNA, the CDR3 is TGCCGCGTACTGTACGAGCAGTACTTC. This sequence encodes CRVLYEQYF. The gene calls are TRBV29-1 and TRBJ2-7; D unresolved. CDR1 and CDR2 from the germline V gene are SQVTM and ANQGSEA. This CDR3 contains 9 residues.

Only a few counts were recorded for this clone. The V and J genes are TRBV7-3 and TRBJ2-5; possible D gene TRBD2, 6 bases. This CDR3 has 14 residues. CDR1 and CDR2 (germline): SGHTA, FQGTGA. The ends were cut back, 2 bases at V and 1 base at J, with 8 bases in the middle. CDR3 bases: TGTGCCAGCAGCTTAGCGGGAACCCAAGAGACCCAGTACTTC. Amino acids: CASSLAGTQETQYF.